This record covers a single T cell receptor (beta chain). The PCR was carried out with 60 Vbeta primers and 13 Jbeta primers. Only in-frame clones appear in the TCRdb table, and some are missing; sequencing was by immunoSEQ multiplex PCR. The sample lists some 180,000 clones, around 80% occurring once. This entry is derived from a study of cytomegalovirus exposure and HLA in healthy donors. This TCR was recovered from a woman aged 25 to 45 in good health and CMV-seropositive. Specimen: PBMCs.

The CDR3 DNA reads TGTGCCATCAGTGAGAGATCGGGGGGTATGAGCAATCAGCCCCAGCATTTT. Protein product: CAISERSGGMSNQPQHF. V and J are TRBV10-3 and TRBJ1-5, with D perhaps TRBD1 (5 bases). The CDR3 is 17 residues long. V gave up 2 bases and J gave up 1 base, with 15 bases separating them. The germline CDR1 and CDR2 sequences are ENHRY and SYGVKD.